Given below is one T cell receptor beta chain in context. This entry comes from a study of early T cells in non-severe SARS-CoV-2 infection. MiXCR, applied by TCRdb to the 5' RACE reads, yields one record per CDR3 protein. The sample lists 75,000 to 100,000 distinct CDR3 sequences; about 15% were seen once. CDR1 SGHTA and CDR2 FQGNSA come from the germline V gene. The CDR3 sequence is 14 residues long. The J segment lost 3 bases and the V segment lost 3 bases, leaving 3 bases of the junction unmatched. Source material: whole blood. This chain links TRBV7-2 with TRBJ1-2; 8 nucleotides align to TRBD1. The clonotype was recovered from an adult who was a healthcare worker with PCR-confirmed SARS-CoV-2 infection or an uninfected control (not recorded which). CDR3 sequence: CASSLDRAHYGYTF. CDR3 coding DNA: TGTGCCAGCAGCTTGGACAGGGCCCACTATGGCTACACCTTC.